These 2 T cell receptor beta chains share one sample of origin, sequenced in a study of T cell clusters in autoimmune cytopenias. One tube held mixed TRB-A and TRB-B primer pools for touch-down PCR. TCRdb re-called the multiplex PCR reads; one entry per CDR3 protein, DNA not given. The sample has some 7,700 distinct CDR3 sequences. TRB was amplified from about 260 ng of peripheral blood genomic DNA per sample. Sequencing used peripheral blood. All receptors derive from a human donor with an autoimmune cytopenia or autoimmune hepatitis (not recorded which).

In terms of frequency, this clonotype is medium-sized. The chain carries TRBV6-1 and TRBJ1-6. The CDR3 spans 12 residues. The germline V gene encodes CDR1 MNHNS and CDR2 SASEGT. This chain's CDR3 is CASSVLRGTLHF.

Measured by frequency, this clonotype is medium-sized. V usage is TRBV30 and J usage is TRBJ1-5. The germline V gene encodes CDR1 GTSNPN and CDR2 SVGIG (reference sequence). The CDR3 runs to 14 residues. The chain's CDR3 is CAWSVGNSNQPQHF.